This entry is about one TCR beta chain. The data were produced by immunoSEQ multiplex PCR, yet TCRdb's version contains in-frame clones alone and is incomplete. The sample lists fewer than 100,000 clones; approximately 97% were seen once. These data come from a study of technical replicates of blood from several donors. Trimming took 0 bases from V and 4 from J, leaving 19 bases between them. Germline CDR1 is MGHRA and CDR2 is YSYEKL. The CDR3 is 19 amino acids. The sample taken for sequencing was T cells isolated from PBMCs. This receptor was taken from a human donor in good health. The chain has TRBV4-1 and TRBJ2-6; maybe TRBD1 (6 bases). The CDR3 nucleotides are TGCGCCAGCAGCCAAGATCCACCTCGTGGGGGCGCAGGGGCCAACGTCCTGACTTTC. It is translated as CASSQDPPRGGAGANVLTF.